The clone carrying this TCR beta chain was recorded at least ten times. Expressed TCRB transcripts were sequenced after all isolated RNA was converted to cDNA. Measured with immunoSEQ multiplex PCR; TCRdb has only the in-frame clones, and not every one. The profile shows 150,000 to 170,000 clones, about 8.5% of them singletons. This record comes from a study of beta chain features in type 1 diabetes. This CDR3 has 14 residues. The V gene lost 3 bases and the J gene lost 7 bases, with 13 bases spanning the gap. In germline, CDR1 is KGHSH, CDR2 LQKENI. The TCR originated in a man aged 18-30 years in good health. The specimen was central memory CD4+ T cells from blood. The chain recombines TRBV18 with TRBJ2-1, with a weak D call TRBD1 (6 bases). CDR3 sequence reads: CASSPSRGMNEQFF. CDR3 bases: TGTGCCAGCTCACCCTCCAGGGGAATGAATGAGCAGTTCTTC.